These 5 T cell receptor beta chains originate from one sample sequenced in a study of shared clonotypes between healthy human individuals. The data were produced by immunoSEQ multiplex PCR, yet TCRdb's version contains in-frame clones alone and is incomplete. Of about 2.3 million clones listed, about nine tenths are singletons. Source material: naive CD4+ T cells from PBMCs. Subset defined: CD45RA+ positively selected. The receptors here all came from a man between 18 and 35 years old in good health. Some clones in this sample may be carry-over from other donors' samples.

CDR3 loop: CASSGTPRTEAFF. The CDR3 DNA reads as TGTGCCAGCAGTGGGACCCCCCGCACTGAAGCTTTCTTT. V is TRBV6-1 and J is TRBJ1-1; no definite D call. The CDR3 consists of 13 residues. Germline CDR1 MNHNS, CDR2 SASEGT. The germline V and J ends were trimmed by 4 bases and 4 bases, with 10 bases remaining between them.

The CDR3 DNA sequence: TGCGCCAGCAGCTTGGTCCCTAGCGGGAGCCGCTACGAGCAGTACTTC. Amino acid sequence: CASSLVPSGSRYEQYF. The chain combines TRBV5-1 with TRBJ2-7; TRBD2 matches at 10 bases. V was pared by 0 bases and J by 3 bases, with 6 bases of the junction left unmatched. The CDR3 length is 16 residues. The V gene's germline CDR1 is SGHRS and CDR2 YFSETQ.

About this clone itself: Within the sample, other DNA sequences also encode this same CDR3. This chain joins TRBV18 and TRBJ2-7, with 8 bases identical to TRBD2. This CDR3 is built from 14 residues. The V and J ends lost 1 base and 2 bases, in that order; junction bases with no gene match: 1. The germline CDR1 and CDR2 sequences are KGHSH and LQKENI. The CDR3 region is CASSPQGLAYEQYF. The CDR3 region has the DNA TGTGCCAGCTCACCACAGGGACTAGCCTACGAGCAGTACTTC. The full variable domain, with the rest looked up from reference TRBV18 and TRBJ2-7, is NAGVMQNPRHLVRRRGQEARLRCSPMKGHSHVYWYRQLPEEGLKFMVYLQKENIIDESGMPKERFSAEFPKEGPSILRIQQVVRGDSAAYFCASSPQGLAYEQYFGPGTRLTVT.

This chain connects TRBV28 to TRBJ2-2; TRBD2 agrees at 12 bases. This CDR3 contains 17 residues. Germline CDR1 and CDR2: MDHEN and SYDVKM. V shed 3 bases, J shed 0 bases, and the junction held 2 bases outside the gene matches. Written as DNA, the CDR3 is TGTGCCAGCAGTTTGGGACTAGCGGGCCCGAACACCGGGGAGCTGTTTTTT. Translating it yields CASSLGLAGPNTGELFF.

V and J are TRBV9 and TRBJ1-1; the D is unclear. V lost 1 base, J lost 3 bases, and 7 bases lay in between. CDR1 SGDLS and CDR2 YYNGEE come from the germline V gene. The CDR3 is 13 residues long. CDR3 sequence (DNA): TGTGCCAGCAGCGTAAGTCGGGACACTGAAGCTTTCTTT. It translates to CASSVSRDTEAFF.